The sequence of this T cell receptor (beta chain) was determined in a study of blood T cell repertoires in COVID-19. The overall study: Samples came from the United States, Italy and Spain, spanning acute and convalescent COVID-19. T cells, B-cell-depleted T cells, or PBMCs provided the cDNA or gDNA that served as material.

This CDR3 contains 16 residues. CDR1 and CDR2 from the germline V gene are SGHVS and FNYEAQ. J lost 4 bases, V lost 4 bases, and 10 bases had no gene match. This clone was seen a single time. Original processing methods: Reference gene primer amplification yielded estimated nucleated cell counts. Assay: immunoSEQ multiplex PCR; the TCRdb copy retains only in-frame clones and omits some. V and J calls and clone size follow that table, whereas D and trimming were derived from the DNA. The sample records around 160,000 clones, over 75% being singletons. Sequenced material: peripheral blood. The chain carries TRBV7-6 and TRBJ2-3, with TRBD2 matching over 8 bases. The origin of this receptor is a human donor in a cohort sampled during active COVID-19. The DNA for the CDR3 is TGTGCCAGCAGCTCTTCCGGGAGGGCCGGGGCAGATACGCAGTATTTT. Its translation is CASSSSGRAGADTQYF.